A selection of T cell receptor beta chains follows, all from one sample in a study of CD8 T cell repertoires and HIV-1 epitope variants. Profiled with immunoSEQ multiplex PCR; TCRdb holds only in-frame clones, not every one. The sample consists of about 95,000 clones, almost 75% of them appearing once. The sequenced material came from uncultured baseline CD8+ T cells from peripheral blood mononuclear cells (PBMCs). Source of these receptors: a male donor with HIV. CDR3s include the opening cysteine and the closing phenylalanine or tryptophan.

j_call: TRBJ2-2; v_call: TRBV11-2; cdr3_aa: CASSSGTANTGELFF
j_call: TRBJ2-5; v_call: TRBV18; cdr3_aa: CASSPDGRQETQYF
j_call: TRBJ2-4; v_call: TRBV7-3; cdr3_aa: CASSLGVPYIQYF
j_call: TRBJ2-2; v_call: TRBV29-1; cdr3_aa: CSAIPGGRGTGELFF
j_call: TRBJ1-3; v_call: TRBV6-1; cdr3_aa: CASITGKGNTIYF
j_call: TRBJ2-3; v_call: TRBV9; cdr3_aa: CASSSLAGVFTDTQYF
j_call: TRBJ1-5; v_call: TRBV4-2; cdr3_aa: CASSQVSPPGSNQPQHF
j_call: TRBJ1-2; v_call: TRBV11-2; cdr3_aa: CASSRLTGTGAFGYTF
j_call: TRBJ2-7; v_call: TRBV5-1; cdr3_aa: CASSPQGGAYSYEQYF
j_call: TRBJ2-3; v_call: TRBV25-1; cdr3_aa: CASRDRVTDTQYF
j_call: TRBJ2-1; v_call: TRBV2; cdr3_aa: CASSELAASYNEQFF
j_call: TRBJ2-1; v_call: TRBV5-1; cdr3_aa: CASSLTRELRDNEQFF
j_call: TRBJ2-1; v_call: TRBV10-3; cdr3_aa: CAISDGGGNNEQFF
j_call: TRBJ2-2; v_call: TRBV7-9; cdr3_aa: CASSNTQASGSNTGELFF
j_call: TRBJ2-3; v_call: TRBV5-4; cdr3_aa: CASSRTGSTDTQYF
j_call: TRBJ2-7; v_call: TRBV6-1; cdr3_aa: CASSERLKDEQYF
j_call: TRBJ2-6; v_call: TRBV6-1; cdr3_aa: CASSVGRMGLSGANVLTF
j_call: TRBJ2-1; v_call: TRBV7-7; cdr3_aa: CASSLEGGLVGSEQFF
j_call: TRBJ2-3; v_call: TRBV11-2; cdr3_aa: CASSPGNTDTQYF
j_call: TRBJ1-2; v_call: TRBV5-1; cdr3_aa: CASSLARQEFYGYTF
j_call: TRBJ1-2; v_call: TRBV5-4; cdr3_aa: CASSLRQQQNYGYTF
j_call: TRBJ2-5; v_call: TRBV5-1; cdr3_aa: CASSLSGGHLQETQYF
j_call: TRBJ1-5; v_call: TRBV2; cdr3_aa: CASNGGYSNQPQHF
j_call: TRBJ2-1; v_call: TRBV5-4; cdr3_aa: CASSPGGSGSYNEQFF
j_call: TRBJ1-2; v_call: TRBV15; cdr3_aa: CATSSRGQALSYTF
j_call: TRBJ2-3; v_call: TRBV7-9; cdr3_aa: CASSSLTDTQYF
j_call: TRBJ2-3; v_call: TRBV27; cdr3_aa: CASSFGDDTQYF
j_call: TRBJ1-1; v_call: TRBV6-5; cdr3_aa: CASSYRNTEAFF
j_call: TRBJ2-3; v_call: TRBV19; cdr3_aa: CASSIRGRPSGGHSTDTQYF
j_call: TRBJ1-4; v_call: TRBV2; cdr3_aa: CASDRGQNEKLFF
j_call: TRBJ2-3; v_call: TRBV6-5; cdr3_aa: CASSYTYSGSTDTQYF
j_call: TRBJ2-7; v_call: TRBV7-9; cdr3_aa: CASSLAGALGEQYF
j_call: TRBJ2-1; v_call: TRBV6-5; cdr3_aa: CASREMNNEQFF
j_call: TRBJ2-7; v_call: TRBV7-9; cdr3_aa: CASSYGPGQDYEQYF
j_call: TRBJ2-1; v_call: TRBV7-9; cdr3_aa: CASSWILAVTLRDEQFF
j_call: TRBJ1-5; v_call: TRBV7-2; cdr3_aa: CASSLASGASNQPQHF
j_call: TRBJ1-5; v_call: TRBV15; cdr3_aa: CATSRDPGGQGHQPQHF
j_call: TRBJ2-3; v_call: TRBV7-9; cdr3_aa: CASSGDYPLTDTQYF
j_call: TRBJ2-7; v_call: TRBV5-6; cdr3_aa: CASSTRLYEQYF
j_call: TRBJ2-1; v_call: TRBV19; cdr3_aa: CASRGDGGNYNEQFF
j_call: TRBJ2-1; v_call: TRBV5-1; cdr3_aa: CASTQQGSNNEQFF
j_call: TRBJ1-1; v_call: TRBV6-5; cdr3_aa: CASSWDRGSTEAFF
j_call: TRBJ1-3; v_call: TRBV19; cdr3_aa: CASTRPESETIYF
j_call: TRBJ1-5; v_call: TRBV7-8; cdr3_aa: CASSLDIGNSNQPQHF
j_call: TRBJ2-7; v_call: TRBV18; cdr3_aa: CASSPQDGLSYEQYF
j_call: TRBJ1-2; v_call: TRBV5-6; cdr3_aa: CASSLDGGPLEANYGYTF
j_call: TRBJ1-5; v_call: TRBV7-9; cdr3_aa: CASSLSTGVMQPQHF
j_call: TRBJ2-7; v_call: TRBV6-5; cdr3_aa: CASSYGGTGLYEQYF
j_call: TRBJ1-5; v_call: TRBV28; cdr3_aa: CASTPSVTGVNQPQHF
j_call: TRBJ1-1; v_call: TRBV6-5; cdr3_aa: CASSYQPRVTEAFF
j_call: TRBJ2-1; v_call: TRBV2; cdr3_aa: CASSAPSGWSSYNEQFF
j_call: TRBJ1-5; v_call: TRBV28; cdr3_aa: CASAYGRNQPQHF
j_call: TRBJ1-5; v_call: TRBV28; cdr3_aa: CASRVSNQPQHF
j_call: TRBJ1-6; v_call: TRBV28; cdr3_aa: CASSEDRYTLHF
j_call: TRBJ1-2; v_call: TRBV19; cdr3_aa: CASSIREGARVGNYGYTF
j_call: TRBJ1-4; v_call: TRBV29-1; cdr3_aa: CSVSFSDNEKLFF